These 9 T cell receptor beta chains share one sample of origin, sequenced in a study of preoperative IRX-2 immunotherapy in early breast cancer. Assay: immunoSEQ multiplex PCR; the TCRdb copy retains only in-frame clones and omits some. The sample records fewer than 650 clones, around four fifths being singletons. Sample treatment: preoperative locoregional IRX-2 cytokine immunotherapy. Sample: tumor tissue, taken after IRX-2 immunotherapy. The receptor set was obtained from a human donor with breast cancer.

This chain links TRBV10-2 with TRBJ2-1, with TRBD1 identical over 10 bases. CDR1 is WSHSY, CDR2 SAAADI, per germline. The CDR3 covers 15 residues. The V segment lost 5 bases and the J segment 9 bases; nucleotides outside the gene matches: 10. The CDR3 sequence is CASSTFGTGAFEQFF. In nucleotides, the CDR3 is TGCGCCAGCAGTACCTTCGGGACAGGGGCCTTTGAGCAGTTCTTC.

The CDR3 sequence is CASTDRGGGNSPLHF. CDR3 sequence (DNA): TGTGCCAGCACCGACCGGGGAGGGGGTAATTCACCCCTCCACTTT. The genes are TRBV11-3 and TRBJ1-6; perhaps TRBD1 as D (6 bases). V lost 7 bases and J lost 6, with 16 bases in between. This CDR3 contains 15 residues. CDR1 is SGHNT and CDR2 is YENEEA in the germline V gene.

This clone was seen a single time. This CDR3 reads CASSLSQGFGTEAFF. CDR3 bases: TGTGCCAGCAGCTTGTCGCAGGGATTTGGCACTGAAGCTTTCTTT. The rearrangement links TRBV11-3 to TRBJ1-1, with D perhaps matching TRBD1 (5 bases). The CDR3 is 15 residues long. V dropped 3 bases and J dropped 4 bases, with 15 bases sitting between them. In germline, CDR1 is SGHNT, CDR2 YENEEA.

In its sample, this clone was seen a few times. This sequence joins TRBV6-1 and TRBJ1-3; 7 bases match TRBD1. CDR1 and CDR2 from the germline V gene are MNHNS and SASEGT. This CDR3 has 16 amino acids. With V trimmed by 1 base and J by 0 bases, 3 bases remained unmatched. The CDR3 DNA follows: TGTGCCAGCAGTGAAGGAGGGACAGCCTCTGGAAACACCATATATTTT. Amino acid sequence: CASSEGGTASGNTIYF.

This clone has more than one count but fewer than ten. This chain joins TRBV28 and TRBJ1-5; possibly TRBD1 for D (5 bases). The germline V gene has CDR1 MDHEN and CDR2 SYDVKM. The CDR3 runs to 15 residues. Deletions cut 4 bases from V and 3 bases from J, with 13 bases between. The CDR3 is CASSSPGRDNQPQHF. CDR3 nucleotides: TGTGCCAGCAGTTCACCGGGACGGGACAATCAGCCCCAGCATTTT.

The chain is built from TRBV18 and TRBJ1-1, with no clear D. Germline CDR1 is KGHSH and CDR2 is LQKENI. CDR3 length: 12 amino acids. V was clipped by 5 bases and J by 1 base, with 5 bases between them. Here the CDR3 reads CASSIQNTEAFF. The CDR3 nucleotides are TGTGCCAGCTCAATCCAGAACACTGAAGCTTTCTTT.

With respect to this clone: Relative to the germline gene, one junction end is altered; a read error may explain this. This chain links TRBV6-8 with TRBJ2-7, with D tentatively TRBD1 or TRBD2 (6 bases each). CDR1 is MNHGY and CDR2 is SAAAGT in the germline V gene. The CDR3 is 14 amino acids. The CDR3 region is CAISGGGQSSEQYF. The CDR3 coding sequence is TGTGCCATCAGTGGGGGAGGACAGTCCTCCGAGCAGTACTTC.

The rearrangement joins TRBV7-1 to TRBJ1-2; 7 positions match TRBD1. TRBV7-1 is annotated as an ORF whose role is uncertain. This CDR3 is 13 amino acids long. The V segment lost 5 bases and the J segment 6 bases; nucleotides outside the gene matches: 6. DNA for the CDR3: TGTGCCAGCAGCGCTCGACAGGGCGATGGCTACACCTTC. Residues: CASSARQGDGYTF.

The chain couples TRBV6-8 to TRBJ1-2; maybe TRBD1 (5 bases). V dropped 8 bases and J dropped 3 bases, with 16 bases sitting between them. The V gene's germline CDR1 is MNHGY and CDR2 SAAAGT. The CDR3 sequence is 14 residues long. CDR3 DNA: TGTGCCAGCGGTGGGTACCGGGGACACTATGGCTACACCTTC. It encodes CASGGYRGHYGYTF.